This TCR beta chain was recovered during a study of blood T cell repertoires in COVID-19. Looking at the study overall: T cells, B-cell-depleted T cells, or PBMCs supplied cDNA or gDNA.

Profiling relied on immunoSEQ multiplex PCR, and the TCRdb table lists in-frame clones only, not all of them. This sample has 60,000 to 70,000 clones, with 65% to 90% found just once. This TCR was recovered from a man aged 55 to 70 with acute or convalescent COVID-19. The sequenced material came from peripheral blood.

The CDR3 DNA sequence: TGTGCCAGCAGTGATTCGGGGGGGAATGAGCAGTTCTTC. Its translation is CASSDSGGNEQFF. The rearrangement joins TRBV2 to TRBJ2-1, with 8 bases that match TRBD2. V shed 3 bases and J 7 bases; nucleotides not matched to a gene: 2. Germline CDR1 is SNHLY and CDR2 is FYNNEI. The length of the CDR3 is 13 residues.